The 15 T cell receptor beta chains presented below share a single source sample, sequenced in a study of CD8 T cells in Susac syndrome. Reverse transcription used roughly 0.5 to 1 ug RNA and random hexamers. TCRdb independently ran MiXCR on the immunoSEQ multiplex PCR reads; one entry per CDR3 protein. The repertoire holds some 300,000 distinct CDR3 sequences, with approximately 91% as singletons. Sequencing was performed on CD8+ T cells from PBMCs. The receptors were gathered from a human donor with multiple sclerosis.

The chain uses TRBV5-6 and TRBJ1-6; TRBD1 matches 9 bases. Germline V gives CDR1 SGHDT, CDR2 YYEEEE. This CDR3 has 20 residues. V was clipped by 0 bases and J by 0 bases; unmatched bases: 10. CDR3 residues: CASSLESGRDRVSYNSPLHF. DNA of the CDR3: TGTGCCAGCAGCTTGGAATCGGGCCGGGACAGGGTCTCCTATAATTCACCCCTCCACTTT.

J is TRBJ2-7 and V is TRBV28; tentative D call: TRBD1 (6 bases). This CDR3 is 13 amino acids long. The germline V gene has CDR1 MDHEN and CDR2 SYDVKM. Trimming removed 6 bases from V and 7 bases from J, with 16 bases in between. The CDR3 loop is CASSLRLRGEQYF. Here the CDR3 DNA reads TGTGCCAGCAGCCTCCGGCTGAGGGGGGAGCAGTACTTC. Supplemented by reference TRBV28 and TRBJ2-7, the full variable domain reads DVKVTQSSRYLVKRTGEKVFLECVQDMDHENMFWYRQDPGLGLRLIYFSYDVKMKEKGDIPEGYSVSREKKERFSLILESASTNQTSMYLCASSLRLRGEQYFGPGTRLTVT.

This clonotype was counted a single time. The rearrangement uses TRBV5-5 and TRBJ1-5; D ambiguous. Looked up from germline, CDR1 is SGHKS and CDR2 is YYEKEE (reference sequence). This CDR3 contains 11 residues. V was cut by 4 bases and J by 3 bases, with 2 bases left in between. CDR3 coding DNA: TGTGCCAGCAGCCACAATCAGCCCCAGCATTTT. It translates to CASSHNQPQHF.

This clonotype was recorded once. The J gene is TRBJ1-2, the V gene TRBV23-1, with 7 bases lining up with TRBD1. TRBV23-1 is placed among ORFs of uncertain function. The CDR3 runs 14 residues. V dropped 8 bases and J dropped 2; count of bases not matched to a gene: 8. The CDR3 bases are TGCGCCAGCCCTGAGACAGGGTCAAACTATGGCTACACCTTC. It is translated as CASPETGSNYGYTF.

This rearrangement joins TRBV19 to TRBJ1-1; 8 nucleotides match TRBD1. The V and J ends lost 6 bases and 5 bases, in that order; junction bases with no gene match: 17. Germline V gives CDR1 LNHDA, CDR2 SQIVND (reference sequence). This CDR3 has 17 amino acids. CDR3 DNA sequence: TGTGCCAGTAGCCTTCTCCTCGGACAGGGTTGGAAAACTGAAGCTTTCTTT. Translated, it gives CASSLLLGQGWKTEAFF.

This chain connects TRBV27 to TRBJ2-3; D is unresolved. Germline CDR1 reads MNHEY; CDR2 reads SMNVEV (reference sequence). The V gene lost 8 bases and the J gene lost 4 bases, with 7 bases spanning the gap. The CDR3 extends over 11 amino acids. CDR3 bases: TGTGCCAGCTCCTCGGCAGATACGCAGTATTTT. It codes for CASSSADTQYF.

J is TRBJ2-4 and V is TRBV29-1; possible D gene TRBD2, 6 bases. From germline, CDR1 is SQVTM and CDR2 ANQGSEA. The CDR3 has 12 residues. V gave up 7 bases and J gave up 8 bases, with 15 bases separating them. The CDR3 reads CSAGVGWDIQYF. The CDR3 DNA reads as TGCAGCGCGGGGGTGGGATGGGACATTCAGTACTTC.

This chain joins TRBV20-1 and TRBJ2-1; D assignment may be TRBD1 or TRBD2 (6 bases each). The CDR3 has 16 amino acids. Germline loops: CDR1 DFQATT, CDR2 SNEGSKA (reference sequence). V lost 1 base and J 0 bases, leaving 13 bases between the germline ends. CDR3 sequence: CSARGGGGSSYNEQFF. CDR3 bases: TGCAGTGCTAGAGGTGGAGGGGGGAGCTCCTACAATGAGCAGTTCTTC.

This chain joins TRBV12-3 or TRBV12-4 and TRBJ2-1; a possible D gene is TRBD2 (7 bases). Trimming removed 8 bases from V and 15 bases from J, with 14 bases in between. The CDR3 has 10 residues. In DNA, the CDR3 is TGTGCCAGCGGGGGGGCTATGGGGTTCTTC. It codes for CASGGAMGFF.

The chain joins TRBV7-2 to TRBJ2-5; 7 nucleotides agree with TRBD2. Trimming removed 3 bases from V and 4 bases from J; junction bases left unmatched: 11. This CDR3 contains 16 residues. Looked up from germline, CDR1 is SGHTA and CDR2 is FQGNSA. CDR3 coding DNA: TGTGCCAGCAGCTTTTCAATCACTAGCGTGCGAGAGACCCAGTACTTC. Translated, it gives CASSFSITSVRETQYF.

The gene calls are TRBV6-6 and TRBJ2-4, with D unresolved. The CDR3 is made up of 15 amino acids. CDR1 is MNHNY and CDR2 is SVGAGI in the germline V gene (reference sequence). Trimming pared 0 bases from V and 1 base from J, leaving 7 bases between. The CDR3 coding sequence is TGTGCCAGCAGTTACTCGGATGGGGCCAAAAACATTCAGTACTTC. Translation: CASSYSDGAKNIQYF.

The chain joins TRBV6-6 to TRBJ2-5, with no clear D. The V end was cut by 0 bases, the J end by 5 bases, with 10 bases between. CDR3 size: 14 residues. CDR1 and CDR2 (germline): MNHNY, SVGAGI (reference sequence). The CDR3 spells CASSYSRSIETQYF. The DNA for the CDR3 is TGTGCCAGCAGTTACTCGCGATCTATCGAGACCCAGTACTTC.

The chain recombines TRBV10-3 with TRBJ1-4; D is unresolved. Germline V lookup: CDR1 ENHRY, CDR2 SYGVKD. This CDR3 has 12 residues. Trimming left V 10 bases short and J 6 bases short, with 12 bases between. The CDR3 is CATWDGDEKLFF. Written as DNA, the CDR3 is TGTGCCACCTGGGATGGGGATGAAAAACTGTTTTTT.

The V call is TRBV27, the J call TRBJ1-5; D is unresolved. The CDR3 covers 15 residues. Trimming removed 0 bases from V and 1 base from J, with 7 bases in between. Per germline, CDR1 MNHEY and CDR2 SMNVEV (reference sequence). CDR3 region: CASSLSPGSNQPQHF. The CDR3 DNA follows: TGTGCCAGCAGTTTATCCCCCGGGAGCAATCAGCCCCAGCATTTT.

This chain's CDR3 is CASRDSNTDTQYF. CDR3 DNA: TGTGCCAGCCGGGACTCGAACACAGATACGCAGTATTTT. V is TRBV2 and J is TRBJ2-3; D possibly corresponds to TRBD2 (6 bases). Trimming pared 8 bases from V and 2 bases from J, leaving 11 bases between. From germline, CDR1 is SNHLY and CDR2 FYNNEI. This CDR3 comprises 13 residues.